This T cell receptor beta chain emerged from a study of cytomegalovirus exposure and HLA in healthy donors. The PCR had 60 Vbeta and 13 Jbeta primers. The table came from immunoSEQ multiplex PCR; TCRdb's copy has only in-frame clones and leaves some out. The sample has some 170,000 clones, 77% seen once. The sequenced material came from PBMCs. This receptor was taken from a woman aged 55-69 years in good health and CMV-seropositive.

The CDR3, as DNA: TGCGCCAGCAGCCAGAGGGGGGACAGCTCCTACGAGCAGTACTTC. This gives the protein CASSQRGDSSYEQYF. The J gene is TRBJ2-7, the V gene TRBV4-1; perhaps TRBD1 as D (7 bases). The CDR3 has 15 amino acids. Trimming pared 3 bases from V and 0 bases from J, leaving 12 bases between. Germline V CDR1 and CDR2: MGHRA, YSYEKL.